This T cell receptor (beta chain) was sequenced during a study of blood T cell repertoires in COVID-19. Study details: Material from acute and convalescent COVID-19 was sourced from the United States, Italy and Spain. Sources were T cells, B-cell-depleted T cells, or PBMCs; the material itself was cDNA or gDNA.

Per the original methods: From reference gene primer amplification, estimates of nucleated cell counts were derived. The data were produced by immunoSEQ multiplex PCR, yet TCRdb's version contains in-frame clones alone and is incomplete. V and J calls and clone size come straight from that table; D and trimming were deduced from the DNA. The sample lists over 150,000 clones, approximately 82% occurring once. CDR3 length equals 14 residues. The trim removed 1 base at V and 2 bases at J, leaving 2 bases unmatched. Looked up from germline, CDR1 is SGHTA and CDR2 is FQGNSA. The sequenced material came from peripheral blood. This TCR was sampled from a human donor in a cohort sampled during active COVID-19. The chain recombines TRBV7-2 with TRBJ2-7, with 7 bases lining up with TRBD1. The CDR3 sequence is CASSLVGQTYEQYF. The CDR3 coding sequence is TGTGCCAGCAGCTTAGTGGGACAGACCTACGAGCAGTACTTC.